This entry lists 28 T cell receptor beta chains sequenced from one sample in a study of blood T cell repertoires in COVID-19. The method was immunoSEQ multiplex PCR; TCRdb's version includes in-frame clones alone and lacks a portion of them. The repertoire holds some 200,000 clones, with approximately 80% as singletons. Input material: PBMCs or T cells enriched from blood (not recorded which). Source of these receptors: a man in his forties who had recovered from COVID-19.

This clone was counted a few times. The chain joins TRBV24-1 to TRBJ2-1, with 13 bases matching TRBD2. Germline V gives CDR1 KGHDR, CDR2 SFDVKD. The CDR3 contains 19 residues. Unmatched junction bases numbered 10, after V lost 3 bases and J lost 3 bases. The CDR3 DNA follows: TGTGCCACCAGTGATGCAAGGACTAGCGGGAGTGTGGTCTACAATGAGCAGTTCTTC. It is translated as CATSDARTSGSVVYNEQFF.

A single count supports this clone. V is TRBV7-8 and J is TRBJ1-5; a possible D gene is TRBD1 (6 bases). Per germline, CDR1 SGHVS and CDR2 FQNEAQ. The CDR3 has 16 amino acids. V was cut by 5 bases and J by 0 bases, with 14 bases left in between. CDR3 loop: CASSPEGQLSNQPQHF. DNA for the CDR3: TGTGCCAGCAGCCCAGAAGGACAGCTTAGCAATCAGCCCCAGCATTTT.

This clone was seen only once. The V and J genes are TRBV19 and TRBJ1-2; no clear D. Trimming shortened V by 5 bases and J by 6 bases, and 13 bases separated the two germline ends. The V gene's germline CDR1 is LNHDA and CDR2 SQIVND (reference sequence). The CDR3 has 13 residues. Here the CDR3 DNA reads TGTGCCAGTAGTTATGGGAGCCGCCATGGCTACACCTTC. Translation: CASSYGSRHGYTF.

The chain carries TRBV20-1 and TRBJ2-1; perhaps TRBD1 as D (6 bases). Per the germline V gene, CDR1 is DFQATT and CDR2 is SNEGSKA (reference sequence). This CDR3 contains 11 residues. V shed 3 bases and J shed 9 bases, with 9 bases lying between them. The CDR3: CSASLRGEQFF. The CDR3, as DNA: TGCAGTGCTAGTCTCAGGGGTGAGCAGTTCTTC.

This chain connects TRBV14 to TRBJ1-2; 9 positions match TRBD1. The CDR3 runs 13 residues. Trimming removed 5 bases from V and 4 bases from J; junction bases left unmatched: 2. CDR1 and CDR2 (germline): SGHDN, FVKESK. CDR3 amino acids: CASSGTGIYGYTF. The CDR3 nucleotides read TGTGCCAGCAGCGGGACAGGGATCTATGGCTACACCTTC.

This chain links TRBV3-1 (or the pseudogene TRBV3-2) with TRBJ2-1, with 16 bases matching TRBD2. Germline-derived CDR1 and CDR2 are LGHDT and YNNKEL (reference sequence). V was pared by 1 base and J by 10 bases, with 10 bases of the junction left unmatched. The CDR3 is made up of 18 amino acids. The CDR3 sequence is CASSQGGTSGRARREQFF. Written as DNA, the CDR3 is TGTGCCAGCAGCCAAGGAGGGACTAGCGGGAGGGCCCGGCGGGAGCAGTTCTTC.

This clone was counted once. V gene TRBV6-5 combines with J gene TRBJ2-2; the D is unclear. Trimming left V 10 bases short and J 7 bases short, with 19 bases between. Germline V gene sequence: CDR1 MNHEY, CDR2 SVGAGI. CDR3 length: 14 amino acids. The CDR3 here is CATEFGSLGGELFF. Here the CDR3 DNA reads TGTGCCACCGAGTTCGGGTCCCTGGGCGGGGAGCTGTTTTTT.

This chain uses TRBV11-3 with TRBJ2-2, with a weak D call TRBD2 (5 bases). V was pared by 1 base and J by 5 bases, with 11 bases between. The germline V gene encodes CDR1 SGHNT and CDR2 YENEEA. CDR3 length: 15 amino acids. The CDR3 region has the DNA TGTGCCAGCAGCTTAGGCCTCGGAGGAACCGGGGAGCTGTTTTTT. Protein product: CASSLGLGGTGELFF.

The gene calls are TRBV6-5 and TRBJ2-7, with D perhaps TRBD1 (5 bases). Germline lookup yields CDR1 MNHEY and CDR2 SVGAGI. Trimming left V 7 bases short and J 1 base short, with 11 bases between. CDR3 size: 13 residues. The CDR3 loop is CASIAQESYEQYF. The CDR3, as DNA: TGTGCCAGCATCGCACAGGAATCCTACGAGCAGTACTTC.

As DNA, the CDR3 is TGTGCCAGCAGCTTAGAGACAGCAACTAATGAAAAACTGTTTTTT. This translates into CASSLETATNEKLFF. The V gene is TRBV7-9, the J gene TRBJ1-4; weak D call: TRBD1 (5 bases). V was clipped by 1 base and J by 0 bases, with 6 bases between them. CDR1 is SEHNR, CDR2 FQNEAQ, per germline (reference sequence). The length of the CDR3 is 15 residues.

The CDR3 spells CASSQDAGSLAEKLFF. CDR3 sequence (DNA): TGTGCCAGCAGCCAAGATGCGGGAAGTCTTGCTGAAAAACTGTTTTTT. J is TRBJ1-4 and V is TRBV3-1 (or the pseudogene TRBV3-2); D not resolved. The CDR3 runs to 16 residues. The V end was cut by 0 bases, the J end by 7 bases, with 15 bases between. Germline V gene data show CDR1 as LGHDT and CDR2 as YNNKEL (reference sequence).

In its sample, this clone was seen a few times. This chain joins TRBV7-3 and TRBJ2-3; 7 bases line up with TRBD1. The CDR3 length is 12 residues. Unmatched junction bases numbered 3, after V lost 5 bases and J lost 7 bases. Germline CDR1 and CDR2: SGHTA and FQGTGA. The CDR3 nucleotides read TGTGCCAGCAGCCGGGACAGTAATACGCAGTATTTT. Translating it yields CASSRDSNTQYF.

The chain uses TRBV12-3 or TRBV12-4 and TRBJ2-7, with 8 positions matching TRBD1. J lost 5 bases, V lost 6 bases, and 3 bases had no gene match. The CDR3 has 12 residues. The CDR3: CASSRGQNEQYF. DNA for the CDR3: TGTGCCAGCAGCAGGGGGCAAAACGAGCAGTACTTC.

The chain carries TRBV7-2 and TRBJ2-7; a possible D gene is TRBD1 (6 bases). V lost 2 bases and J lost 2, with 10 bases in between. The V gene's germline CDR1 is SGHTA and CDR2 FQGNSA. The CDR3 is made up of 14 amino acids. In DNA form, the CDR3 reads TGTGCCAGCAGCTTATCCGGACAGACCTACGAGCAGTACGTC. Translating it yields CASSLSGQTYEQYV.

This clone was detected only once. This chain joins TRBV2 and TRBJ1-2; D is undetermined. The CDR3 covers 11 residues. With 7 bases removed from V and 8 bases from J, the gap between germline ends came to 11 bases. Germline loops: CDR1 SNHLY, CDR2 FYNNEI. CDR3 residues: CASIERGGYTF. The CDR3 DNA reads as TGTGCCAGCATCGAGAGAGGAGGCTACACCTTC.

The CDR3 is CASSWLGEQETQYF. CDR3 coding DNA: TGCGCCAGCAGCTGGCTGGGCGAACAAGAGACCCAGTACTTC. V usage is TRBV5-1 and J usage is TRBJ2-5; D is ambiguous. Trimming stripped 3 bases from V and 2 bases from J, with 11 bases between. CDR3 length: 14 residues. The germline V gene has CDR1 SGHRS and CDR2 YFSETQ.

CDR3 coding DNA: TGTGCCAGCAGCCAAGAAAGGGGGGGACACTACAATGAGCAGTTCTTC. It specifies CASSQERGGHYNEQFF. V is TRBV3-1 (or the pseudogene TRBV3-2) and J is TRBJ2-1; D may be TRBD2 (7 bases). The CDR3 totals 16 residues. Germline lookup yields CDR1 LGHDT and CDR2 YNNKEL (reference sequence). V lost 0 bases and J 3 bases, leaving 12 bases between the germline ends.

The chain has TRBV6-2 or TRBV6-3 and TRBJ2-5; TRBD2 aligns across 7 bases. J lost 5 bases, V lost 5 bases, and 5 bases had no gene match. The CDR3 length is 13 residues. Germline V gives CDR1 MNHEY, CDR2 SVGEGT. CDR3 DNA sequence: TGTGCCAGCAGTCCCAGGGAGGGGGAGACCCAGTACTTC. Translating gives CASSPREGETQYF.

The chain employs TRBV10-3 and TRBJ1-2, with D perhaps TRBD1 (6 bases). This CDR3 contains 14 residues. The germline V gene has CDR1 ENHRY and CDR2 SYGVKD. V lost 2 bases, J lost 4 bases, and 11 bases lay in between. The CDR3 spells CAISEGGGGYGYTF. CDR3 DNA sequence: TGTGCCATCAGTGAGGGGGGGGGCGGCTATGGCTACACCTTC.

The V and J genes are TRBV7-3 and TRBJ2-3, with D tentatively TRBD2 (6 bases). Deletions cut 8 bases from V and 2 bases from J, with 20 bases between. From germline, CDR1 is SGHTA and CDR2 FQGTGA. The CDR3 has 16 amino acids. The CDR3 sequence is CASSPGAASNTDTQYF. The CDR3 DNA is TGTGCCAGCTCCCCGGGAGCAGCATCTAACACAGATACGCAGTATTTT.

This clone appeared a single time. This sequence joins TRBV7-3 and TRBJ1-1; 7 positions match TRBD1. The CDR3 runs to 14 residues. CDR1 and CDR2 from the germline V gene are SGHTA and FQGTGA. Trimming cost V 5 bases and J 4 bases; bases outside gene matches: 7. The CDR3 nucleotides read TGTGCCAGCAGCCCCCTCGGGGACAGCACTGAAGCTTTCTTT. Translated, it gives CASSPLGDSTEAFF.

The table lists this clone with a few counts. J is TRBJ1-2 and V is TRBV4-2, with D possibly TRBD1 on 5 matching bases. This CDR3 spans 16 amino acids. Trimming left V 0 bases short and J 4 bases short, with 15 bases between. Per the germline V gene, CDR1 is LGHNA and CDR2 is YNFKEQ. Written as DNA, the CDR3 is TGTGCCAGCAGCCAAGATAGGGGAGGGACCCTCTATGGCTACACCTTC. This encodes CASSQDRGGTLYGYTF.

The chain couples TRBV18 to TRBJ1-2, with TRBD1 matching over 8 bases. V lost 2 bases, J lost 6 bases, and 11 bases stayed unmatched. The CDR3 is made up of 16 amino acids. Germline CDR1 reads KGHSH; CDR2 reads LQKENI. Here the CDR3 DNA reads TGTGCCAGCTCACCAGATCCGTTATACAGGGGGAATGGCTACACCTTC. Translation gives CASSPDPLYRGNGYTF.

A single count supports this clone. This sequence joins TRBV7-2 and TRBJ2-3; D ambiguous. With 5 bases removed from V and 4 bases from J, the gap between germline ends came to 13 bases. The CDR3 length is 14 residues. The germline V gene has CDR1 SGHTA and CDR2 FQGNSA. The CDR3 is CASSPRPLSDTQYF. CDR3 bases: TGTGCCAGCAGCCCCCGTCCGTTGTCAGATACGCAGTATTTT.

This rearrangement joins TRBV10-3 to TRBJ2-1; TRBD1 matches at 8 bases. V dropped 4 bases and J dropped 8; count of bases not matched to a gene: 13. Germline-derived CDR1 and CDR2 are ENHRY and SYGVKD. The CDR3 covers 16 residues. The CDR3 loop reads CAISGGDRGYMDEQFF. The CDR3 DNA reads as TGTGCCATCAGTGGAGGTGACAGGGGCTATATGGATGAGCAGTTCTTC.

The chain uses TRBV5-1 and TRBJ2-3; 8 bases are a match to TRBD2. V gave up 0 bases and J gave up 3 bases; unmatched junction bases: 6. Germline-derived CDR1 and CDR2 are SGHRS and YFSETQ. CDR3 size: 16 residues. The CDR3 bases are TGCGCCAGCAGCTTGGCATTAGCGGGGAGTACAGATACGCAGTATTTT. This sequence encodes CASSLALAGSTDTQYF.

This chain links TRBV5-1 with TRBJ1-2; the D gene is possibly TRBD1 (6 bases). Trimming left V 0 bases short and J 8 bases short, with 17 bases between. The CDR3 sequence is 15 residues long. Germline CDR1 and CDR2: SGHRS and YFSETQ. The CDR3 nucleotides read TGCGCCAGCAGCTTGGGGGCGGGGGCCAATCGGGGCTACACCTTC. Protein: CASSLGAGANRGYTF.

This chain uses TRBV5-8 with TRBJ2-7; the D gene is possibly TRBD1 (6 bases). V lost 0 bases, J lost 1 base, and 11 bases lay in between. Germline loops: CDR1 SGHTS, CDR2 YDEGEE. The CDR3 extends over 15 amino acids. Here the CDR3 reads CASSLAGTLSYEQYV. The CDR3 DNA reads TGTGCCAGCAGCTTGGCCGGGACACTATCCTACGAGCAGTACGTC.